The 5 T cell receptor beta chains in this list originate from one sample, sequenced in a study of blood T cell repertoires in COVID-19. Libraries were prepared by immunoSEQ multiplex PCR; TCRdb keeps only in-frame clonotypes and omits some of them. The table records 250,000 to 400,000 clones, about nine tenths of them present only once. The sequencing sample was made of peripheral blood. The source is a man in his fifties with active or convalescent COVID-19.

This chain joins TRBV28 and TRBJ2-7; D gene unclear. The CDR3 runs 11 residues. Trimming pared 7 bases from V and 3 bases from J, leaving 7 bases between. The germline CDR1 and CDR2 sequences are MDHEN and SYDVKM. The CDR3 DNA sequence: TGTGCCAGCACTCTTAACTACGAGCAGTACTTC. Translating gives CASTLNYEQYF.

The chain employs TRBV7-9 and TRBJ2-5, with a tentative D call TRBD2 (5 bases). The CDR3 is 15 amino acids. Germline V gives CDR1 SEHNR, CDR2 FQNEAQ (reference sequence). Deletions cut 5 bases from V and 1 base from J, with 14 bases between. The CDR3 DNA reads as TGTGCCAGCAGCCCTCAGAGGGCAGGCCAAGAGACCCAGTACTTC. Amino acids: CASSPQRAGQETQYF.

The chain couples TRBV2 to TRBJ2-7; D may be TRBD1 (6 bases). Per germline, CDR1 SNHLY and CDR2 FYNNEI. Trimming pared 3 bases from V and 3 bases from J, leaving 12 bases between. This CDR3 contains 14 residues. CDR3 sequence: CASSDRGNYYEQYF. CDR3 sequence (DNA): TGTGCCAGCAGTGACAGGGGAAACTACTACGAGCAGTACTTC.

This clone was recorded once. V is TRBV27 and J is TRBJ1-6; D gene unclear. The CDR3 contains 15 residues. Germline CDR1 and CDR2: MNHEY and SMNVEV (reference sequence). Trimming removed 6 bases at V and 0 bases at J, with 9 bases between. CDR3 sequence (DNA): TGTGCCAGCAGGTACACCAGCTCCTATAATTCACCCCTCCACTTT. Encoded protein: CASRYTSSYNSPLHF.

About this clone itself: This same CDR3 is encoded by further DNA sequences in the sample. The chain employs TRBV5-1 and TRBJ2-7, with a weak D call TRBD1 (7 bases). V gave up 2 bases and J gave up 7 bases, with 10 bases separating them. The length of the CDR3 is 12 residues. CDR1 SGHRS and CDR2 YFSETQ come from the germline V gene. The CDR3 reads CASSLPGGEQYF. The CDR3 coding sequence is TGCGCCAGCAGCTTACCAGGGGGGGAGCAGTACTTC.